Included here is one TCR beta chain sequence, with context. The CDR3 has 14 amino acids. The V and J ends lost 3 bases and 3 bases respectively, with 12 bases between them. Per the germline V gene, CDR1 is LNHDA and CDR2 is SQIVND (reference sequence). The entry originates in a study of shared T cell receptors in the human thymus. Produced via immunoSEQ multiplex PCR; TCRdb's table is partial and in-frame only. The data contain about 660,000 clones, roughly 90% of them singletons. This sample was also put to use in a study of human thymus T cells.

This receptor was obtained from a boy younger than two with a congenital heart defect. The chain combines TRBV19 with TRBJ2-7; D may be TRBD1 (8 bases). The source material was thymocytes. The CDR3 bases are TGTGCCAGTAGTATTAACAGGGGGGGCTACGAGCAGTACTTC. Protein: CASSINRGGYEQYF.